This is a list of T cell receptor beta chains from one sample in a study of OX40 agonist ivuxolimab in advanced cancers. The data were produced by immunoSEQ multiplex PCR, yet TCRdb's version contains in-frame clones alone and is incomplete. The repertoire has about 73,000 clones, about 87% of them found once; the top ten carry 9.5% to 13%. The sequencing used CD4+ or CD8+ T cells sorted from blood, collected in a trial of the OX40 agonist ivuxolimab. These TCRs come from an adult with an advanced solid tumor such as melanoma, head and neck, liver or kidney cancer. Each CDR3 is given with its conserved first and last residue. Each record gives: D gene, clone size, V gene, J gene, CDR3 protein, CDR3 DNA. D genes are given only for firm matches. Rows give clone size only sometimes, using once, few, many, or a class for an expanded clone.

>.|.|TRBV6-1|TRBJ1-5
CASSDNRDILQPQHF
TGTGCCAGCAGCGACAACAGGGACATACTACAGCCCCAGCATTTT
>TRBD1|.|TRBV9|TRBJ2-7
CASSVGQGAGYEQYF
TGTGCCAGCAGCGTAGGACAGGGGGCTGGCTACGAGCAGTACTTC
>.|.|TRBV11-2|TRBJ2-2
CASSLAPFTGTGELFF
TGTGCCAGCAGCTTAGCCCCCTTTACAGGGACCGGGGAGCTGTTTTTT
>.|once|TRBV19|TRBJ1-6
CASRARVSSPLHF
TGTGCCAGTAGAGCCAGGGTTAGTTCACCCCTCCACTTT
>.|.|TRBV11-2|TRBJ2-2
CASSLYRETGELFF
TGTGCCAGCAGCTTATATCGCGAGACCGGGGAGCTGTTTTTT
>.|.|TRBV27|TRBJ1-1
CASSFNRNTEAFF
TGTGCCAGCAGTTTCAACCGGAACACTGAAGCTTTCTTT
>.|.|TRBV7-3|TRBJ2-5
CASSLEISKTETQYF
TGTGCCAGCAGCCTCGAGATCTCTAAAACGGAGACCCAGTACTTC
>.|.|TRBV6-1|TRBJ2-3
CASSERLLLTSTDTQYF
TGTGCCAGCAGTGAAAGACTACTTTTAACTAGCACAGATACGCAGTATTTT
>.|.|TRBV27|TRBJ1-4
CASRDGGGGEKLFF
TGTGCCAGCAGAGACGGGGGAGGTGGTGAAAAACTGTTTTTT
>.|.|TRBV27|TRBJ2-1
CASSLGGYNEQFF
TGTGCCAGCAGTTTAGGGGGGTACAATGAGCAGTTCTTC
>TRBD1|.|TRBV5-4|TRBJ2-7
CASRPGTDYEQYF
TGTGCCAGCAGGCCCGGGACAGACTACGAGCAGTACTTC
>.|.|TRBV29-1|TRBJ2-7
CSVELAGEGYEQYF
TGCAGCGTTGAGCTGGCAGGGGAGGGCTACGAGCAGTACTTC
>TRBD2|.|TRBV6-5|TRBJ2-7
CASRPLAGEYEQYF
TGTGCCAGCAGACCACTAGCGGGTGAATACGAGCAGTACTTC
>TRBD1|once|TRBV2|TRBJ2-7
CASSDYGTGIGEQYF
TGTGCCAGCAGTGACTACGGGACAGGAATAGGCGAGCAGTACTTC
>.|.|TRBV10-3|TRBJ2-7
CAISDNSFTYEQYF
TGTGCCATCAGTGATAACAGTTTTACCTACGAGCAGTACTTC
>TRBD1|.|TRBV7-9|TRBJ2-7
CASSSWTGPGEQYF
TGTGCCAGCAGCTCGTGGACAGGGCCGGGAGAGCAGTACTTC
>TRBD1|few|TRBV2|TRBJ2-7
CASTTGQGAYEQYF
TGTGCCAGCACCACCGGACAGGGGGCCTACGAGCAGTACTTC
>.|.|TRBV28|TRBJ1-2
CASSLGNTVGGYTF
TGTGCCAGCAGTTTAGGGAACACTGTCGGGGGCTACACCTTC
>TRBD2|.|TRBV27|TRBJ2-3
CASSVAGATDTQYF
TGTGCCAGCAGTGTAGCGGGGGCTACAGATACGCAGTATTTT
>.|.|TRBV7-9|TRBJ1-4
CASSFPGLATNEKLFF
TGTGCCAGCAGCTTCCCGGGCCTTGCAACTAATGAAAAACTGTTTTTT
>TRBD2|.|TRBV15|TRBJ2-1
CATSRGPGGNYNEQFF
TGTGCCACCAGCAGAGGCCCGGGGGGGAACTACAATGAGCAGTTCTTC
>.|.|TRBV27|TRBJ1-2
CASSSPSGAGGYTF
TGTGCCAGCAGTTCGCCGTCGGGGGCGGGGGGCTACACCTTC
>.|.|TRBV14|TRBJ1-1
CASSRVSGTEAFF
TGTGCCAGCAGCCGGGTGTCCGGAACTGAAGCTTTCTTT
>TRBD2|.|TRBV19|TRBJ2-1
CASSIVGLAGGEQFF
TGTGCCAGTAGTATTGTCGGACTAGCGGGGGGGGAGCAGTTCTTC
>.|once|TRBV7-9|TRBJ1-2
CASSSPLRDSARYGYTF
TGTGCCAGCAGCTCCCCCCTACGGGACTCCGCACGGTATGGCTACACCTTC